One T cell receptor (beta chain) is described in this entry. As processed by the authors: Nucleated cell number was recorded as an estimate derived from reference gene primer amplification. Generated by immunoSEQ multiplex PCR, the TCRdb table keeps only in-frame clones and is missing some. That table furnishes V, J and clone size, whereas the DNA furnished D and trimming. The profile covers 100,000 to 150,000 clones, with 85% appearing a single time and 3.9% taken by the ten largest. This entry comes from a study of blood T cell repertoires in COVID-19. Study information: The analysed material was cDNA or gDNA that came from T cells, B-cell-depleted T cells, or PBMCs.

From germline, CDR1 is SGHTA and CDR2 FQGNSA. The CDR3 is 14 amino acids. Losses at the gene ends were 3 bases for V and 3 bases for J; bases not matched to a gene: 2. The TCR sequence derives from a man aged 55 to 70 with acute or convalescent COVID-19. Specimen: peripheral blood. The chain couples TRBV7-2 to TRBJ1-1, with 9 bases that match TRBD1. As DNA, the CDR3 is TGTGCCAGCAGCTTGACAGGGGGTGACACTGAAGCTTTCTTT. Protein product: CASSLTGGDTEAFF.